Each of the 16 T cell receptor beta chains below was sequenced from the same sample in a study of early T cells in non-severe SARS-CoV-2 infection. TCRdb used MiXCR to reprocess the 5' RACE reads, holding one entry per CDR3 protein. The repertoire holds about 110,000 distinct CDR3 sequences, around 10% seen once, with less than 3.5% in the top ten. The source material was whole blood. The source is an adult who was a healthcare worker with PCR-confirmed SARS-CoV-2 infection or an uninfected control (not recorded which).

The rearrangement links TRBV11-3 to TRBJ2-1; D remains unclear. This CDR3 is 16 amino acids long. Per the germline V gene, CDR1 is SGHNT and CDR2 is YENEEA. Trimming took off 7 bases at V and 8 bases at J, with 24 bases between the two ends. DNA of the CDR3: TGTGCCAGCACTTCCGGCCCGGCTTTGGGGATCGATGAGCAGTTCTTC. Amino acids: CASTSGPALGIDEQFF.

This clonotype was seen only a few times. The V and J genes are TRBV7-2 and TRBJ1-2, with no clear D. Looked up from germline, CDR1 is SGHTA and CDR2 is FQGNSA. The CDR3 spans 13 residues. V dropped 8 bases and J dropped 3 bases, with 13 bases sitting between them. The chain's CDR3 is CASSKDGYYGYTF. DNA of the CDR3: TGTGCCAGCTCGAAGGACGGGTACTATGGCTACACCTTC. Full variable domain (remainder filled in from reference TRBV7-2 and TRBJ1-2): GAGVSQSPSNKVTEKGKDVELRCDPISGHTALYWYRQSLGQGLEFLIYFQGNSAPDKSGLPSDRFSAERTGGSVSTLTIQRTQQEDSAVYLCASSKDGYYGYTFGSGTRLTVV.

J is TRBJ2-7 and V is TRBV6-2 or TRBV6-3; the D is unclear. The CDR3 contains 15 residues. Germline V gene lookup returns CDR1 MNHEY and CDR2 SVGEGT. V was clipped by 6 bases and J by 0 bases, with 15 bases between them. CDR3 sequence: CASRRNYENSYEQYF. The CDR3 bases are TGTGCCAGCAGACGGAACTACGAAAACTCCTACGAGCAGTACTTC.

The J gene is TRBJ2-5, the V gene TRBV30, with TRBD1 matching over 9 bases. Germline CDR1 is GTSNPN and CDR2 is SVGIG (reference sequence). V trimming: 1 base; J trimming: 4 bases; junction bases outside the gene matches: 7. The CDR3 is made up of 15 amino acids. This CDR3 reads CAWSDTGGEGETQYF. The CDR3 DNA sequence: TGTGCCTGGAGTGACACAGGGGGCGAAGGAGAGACCCAGTACTTC.

This clonotype came up a few times. The chain employs TRBV20-1 and TRBJ2-1; no firm D call. V lost 1 base and J lost 4, with 8 bases in between. Germline V gene sequence: CDR1 DFQATT, CDR2 SNEGSKA (reference sequence). This CDR3 region has 13 residues. CDR3: CSARGRYYNEQFF. The CDR3, as DNA: TGCAGTGCTAGAGGGCGCTATTACAATGAGCAGTTCTTC.

The gene calls are TRBV6-5 and TRBJ2-3, with 12 bases lining up with TRBD2. CDR1 MNHEY and CDR2 SVGAGI come from the germline V gene. V lost 6 bases, J lost 5 bases, and 9 bases stayed unmatched. The CDR3 loop spans 16 amino acids. The CDR3 region has the DNA TGTGCCAGCAGCCCAGCGCGGGGACTAGCGGGAGATACGCAGTATTTT. Encoded protein: CASSPARGLAGDTQYF.

This clonotype was counted ten times or more. V is TRBV28 and J is TRBJ2-7; D not resolved. The CDR3 extends over 15 amino acids. Germline V gene data show CDR1 as MDHEN and CDR2 as SYDVKM. The V and J ends lost 4 bases and 3 bases respectively, with 16 bases between them. CDR3 loop: CASSSSSGLFYEQYF. The CDR3 DNA follows: TGTGCCAGCAGTTCAAGTTCGGGCCTCTTCTACGAGCAGTACTTC.

This clonotype was counted a few times. The J gene is TRBJ2-3, the V gene TRBV24-1; 7 bases fit TRBD2. The CDR3 totals 18 residues. The V segment lost 3 bases and the J segment 2 bases; nucleotides outside the gene matches: 13. From germline, CDR1 is KGHDR and CDR2 SFDVKD. CDR3 sequence: CATSDPRRGRDATDTQYF. In nucleotides, the CDR3 is TGTGCCACCAGTGATCCGCGAAGAGGGAGGGACGCCACAGATACGCAGTATTTT.

This rearrangement joins TRBV6-1 to TRBJ2-1; no clear D gene. Trimming left V 5 bases short and J 4 bases short, with 9 bases between. The CDR3 loop spans 13 amino acids. Germline V gene lookup returns CDR1 MNHNS and CDR2 SASEGT. The CDR3 DNA is TGTGCCAGCAGTCTTGACTGGTACAATGAGCAGTTCTTC. Amino acids: CASSLDWYNEQFF.

This clonotype was detected only a few times. The J gene is TRBJ2-7, the V gene TRBV10-3, with D maybe TRBD2 (5 bases). The CDR3 length is 14 residues. CDR1 and CDR2 (germline): ENHRY, SYGVKD. V lost 3 bases and J 0 bases, leaving 9 bases between the germline ends. The CDR3 coding sequence is TGTGCCATCAGTGAACGGGCGGGCTCCTACGAGCAGTACTTC. It translates to CAISERAGSYEQYF.

This clonotype has ten or more counts. V and J are TRBV7-9 and TRBJ1-1, with 7 bases aligning to TRBD1. The CDR3 is 15 residues long. Germline lookup yields CDR1 SEHNR and CDR2 FQNEAQ (reference sequence). Trimming at V came to 3 bases and at J to 4 bases, leaving 8 bases not matched to a gene. In DNA, the CDR3 is TGTGCCAGCAGCTTTAAGGGGGGACAGCTCACTGAAGCTTTCTTT. As protein: CASSFKGGQLTEAFF.

This clonotype was counted a few times. The junction departs from the called germline gene at one end, perhaps through a read error. The chain carries TRBV7-7 and TRBJ1-2; 7 nucleotides line up with TRBD1. Germline V gene sequence: CDR1 SSHAT, CDR2 FNYEAQ (reference sequence). The CDR3 consists of 13 residues. CDR3 protein: CASSLAGGIGYTF. DNA of the CDR3: TGTGCTAGCAGCTTGGCAGGGGGTATTGGCTACACCTTC.

This clonotype showed up just a few times. The rearrangement uses TRBV6-2 or TRBV6-3 and TRBJ1-6; D is uncertain. V was pared by 7 bases and J by 10 bases, with 14 bases between. The V gene's germline CDR1 is MNHEY and CDR2 SVGEGT. The CDR3 runs 13 residues. The CDR3 DNA sequence: TGTGCCAGCACCCCGCTGTGGATCTCACCCCTCCACTTT. Protein sequence: CASTPLWISPLHF.

CDR3 protein: CSVGSANTQYF. The CDR3 bases are TGCAGCGTTGGATCAGCTAATACGCAGTATTTT. The genes are TRBV29-1 and TRBJ2-3; the D is unclear. The V end lost 4 bases, the J end lost 7 bases, and 9 bases lay between the germline ends. CDR1 and CDR2 (germline): SQVTM, ANQGSEA. The CDR3 covers 11 residues.

The chain joins TRBV20-1 to TRBJ2-5; D remains unclear. The length of the CDR3 is 10 residues. The V end was cut by 1 base, the J end by 5 bases, with 2 bases between. Germline lookup yields CDR1 DFQATT and CDR2 SNEGSKA (reference sequence). This CDR3 reads CSARAETQYF. The CDR3 DNA follows: TGCAGTGCTAGAGCTGAGACCCAGTACTTC.

This clonotype occurred a few times. The chain uses TRBV3-1 and TRBJ1-2; D remains ambiguous. Germline-derived CDR1 and CDR2 are LGHDT and YNNKEL (reference sequence). V lost 4 bases and J lost 2, with 8 bases in between. This CDR3 spans 13 amino acids. The CDR3 DNA is TGTGCCAGCAGCCCCGTCCGAAACTATGGCTACACCTTC. Encoded protein: CASSPVRNYGYTF.